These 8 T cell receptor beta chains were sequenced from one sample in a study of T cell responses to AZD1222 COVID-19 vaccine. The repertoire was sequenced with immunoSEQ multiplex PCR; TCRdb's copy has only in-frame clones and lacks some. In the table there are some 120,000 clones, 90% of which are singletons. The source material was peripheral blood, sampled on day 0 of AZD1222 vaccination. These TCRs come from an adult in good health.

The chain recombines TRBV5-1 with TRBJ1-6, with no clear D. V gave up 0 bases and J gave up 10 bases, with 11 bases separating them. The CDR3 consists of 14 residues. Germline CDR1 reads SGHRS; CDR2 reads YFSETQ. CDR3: CASSLGLVDSPLHF. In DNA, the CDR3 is TGCGCCAGCAGCTTGGGACTTGTTGACTCACCCCTCCACTTT.

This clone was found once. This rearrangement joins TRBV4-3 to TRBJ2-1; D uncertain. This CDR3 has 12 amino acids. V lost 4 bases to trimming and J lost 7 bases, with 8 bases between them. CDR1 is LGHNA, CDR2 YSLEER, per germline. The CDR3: CASSRVGNEQFF. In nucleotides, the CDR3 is TGCGCCAGCAGCCGGGTTGGGAATGAGCAGTTCTTC.

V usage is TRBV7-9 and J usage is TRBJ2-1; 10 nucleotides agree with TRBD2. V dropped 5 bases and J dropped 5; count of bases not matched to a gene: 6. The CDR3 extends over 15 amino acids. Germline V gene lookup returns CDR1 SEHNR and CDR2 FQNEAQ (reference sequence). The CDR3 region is CASSPSGRSHNEQFF. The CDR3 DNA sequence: TGTGCCAGCAGCCCTAGCGGGAGATCACACAATGAGCAGTTCTTC.

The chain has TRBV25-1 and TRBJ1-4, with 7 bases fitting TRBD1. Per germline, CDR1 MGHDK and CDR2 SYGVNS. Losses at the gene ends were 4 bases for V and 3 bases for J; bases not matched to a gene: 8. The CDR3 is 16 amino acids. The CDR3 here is CASSGAPGQSNEKLFF. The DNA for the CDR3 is TGTGCCAGCAGTGGAGCTCCGGGACAGTCTAATGAAAAACTGTTTTTT.

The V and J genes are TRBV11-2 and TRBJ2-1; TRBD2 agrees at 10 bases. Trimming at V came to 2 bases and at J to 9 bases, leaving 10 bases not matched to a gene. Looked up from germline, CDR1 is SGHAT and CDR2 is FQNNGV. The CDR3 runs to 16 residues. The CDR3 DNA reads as TGTGCCAGCAGCTTAAGCGCTAGCGGGAGATGGGCTGAGCAGTTCTTC. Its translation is CASSLSASGRWAEQFF. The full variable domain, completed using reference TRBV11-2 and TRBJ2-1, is EAGVAQSPRYKIIEKRQSVAFWCNPISGHATLYWYQQILGQGPKLLIQFQNNGVVDDSQLPKDRFSAERLKGVDSTLKIQPAKLEDSAVYLCASSLSASGRWAEQFFGPGTRLTVL.

This CDR3 reads CASSSRLAGPVEELFF. Here the CDR3 DNA reads TGTGCCAGCAGTAGCAGACTAGCGGGGCCAGTCGAGGAGCTGTTTTTT. The chain is built from TRBV28 and TRBJ2-2; 11 bases align to TRBD2. CDR3 size: 16 residues. V shed 5 bases and J 10 bases; nucleotides not matched to a gene: 12. CDR1 MDHEN and CDR2 SYDVKM come from the germline V gene. Using reference TRBV28 and TRBJ2-2 for the parts outside the CDR3, the full variable domain is DVKVTQSSRYLVKRTGEKVFLECVQDMDHENMFWYRQDPGLGLRLIYFSYDVKMKEKGDIPEGYSVSREKKERFSLILESASTNQTSMYLCASSSRLAGPVEELFFGEGSRLTVL.

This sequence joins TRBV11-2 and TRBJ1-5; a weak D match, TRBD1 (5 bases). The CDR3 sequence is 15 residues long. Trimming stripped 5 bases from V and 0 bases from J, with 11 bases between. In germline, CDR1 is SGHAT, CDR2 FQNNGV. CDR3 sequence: CASSPGRSSNQPQHF. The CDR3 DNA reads TGTGCCAGCAGCCCGGGACGGAGTAGCAATCAGCCCCAGCATTTT.

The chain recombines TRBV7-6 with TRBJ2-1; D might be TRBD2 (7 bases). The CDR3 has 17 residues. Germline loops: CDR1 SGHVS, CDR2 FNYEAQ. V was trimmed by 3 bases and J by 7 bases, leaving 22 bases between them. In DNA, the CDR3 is TGTGCCAGCAGCTTGGGGGCTAGCGGAAGTAGGGCGAATGAGCAGTTCTTC. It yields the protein CASSLGASGSRANEQFF.